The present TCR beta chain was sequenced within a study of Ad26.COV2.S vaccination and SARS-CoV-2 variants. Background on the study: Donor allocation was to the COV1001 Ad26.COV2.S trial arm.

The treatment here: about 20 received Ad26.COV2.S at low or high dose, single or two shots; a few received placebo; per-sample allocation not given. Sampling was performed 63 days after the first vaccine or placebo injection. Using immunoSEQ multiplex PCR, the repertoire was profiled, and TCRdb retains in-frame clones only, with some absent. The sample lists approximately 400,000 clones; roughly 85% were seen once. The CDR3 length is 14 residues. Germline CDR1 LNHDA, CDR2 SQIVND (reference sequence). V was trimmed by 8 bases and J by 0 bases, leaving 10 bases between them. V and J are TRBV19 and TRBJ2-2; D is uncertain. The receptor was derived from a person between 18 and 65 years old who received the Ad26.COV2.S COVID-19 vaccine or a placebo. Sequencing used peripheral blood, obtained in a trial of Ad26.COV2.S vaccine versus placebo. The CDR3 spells CASVPWPNTGELFF. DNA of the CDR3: TGTGCCAGTGTCCCGTGGCCGAACACCGGGGAGCTGTTTTTT. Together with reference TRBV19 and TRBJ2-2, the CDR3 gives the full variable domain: DGGITQSPKYLFRKEGQNVTLSCEQNLNHDAMYWYRQDPGQGLRLIYYSQIVNDFQKGDIAEGYSVSREKKESFPLTVTSAQKNPTAFYLCASVPWPNTGELFFGEGSRLTVL.